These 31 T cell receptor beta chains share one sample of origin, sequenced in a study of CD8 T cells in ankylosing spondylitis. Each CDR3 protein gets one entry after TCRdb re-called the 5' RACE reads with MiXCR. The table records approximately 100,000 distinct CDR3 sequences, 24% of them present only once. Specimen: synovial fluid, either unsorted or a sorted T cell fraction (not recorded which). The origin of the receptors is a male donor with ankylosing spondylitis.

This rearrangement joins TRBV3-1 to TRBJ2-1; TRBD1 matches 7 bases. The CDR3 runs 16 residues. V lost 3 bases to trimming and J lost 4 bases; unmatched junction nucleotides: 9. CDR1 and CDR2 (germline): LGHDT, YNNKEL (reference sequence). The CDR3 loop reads CASSQGQYGTYNEQFF. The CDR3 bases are TGTGCCAGCAGCCAGGGACAGTATGGTACTTACAATGAGCAGTTCTTC.

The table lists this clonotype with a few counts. This CDR3 reads CASSRGQVWIGELFF. The CDR3 DNA sequence: TGTGCCAGCAGTCGCGGACAGGTGTGGATCGGGGAGCTGTTTTTT. J is TRBJ2-2 and V is TRBV27; the match to TRBD1 covers 7 bases. Trimming cost V 5 bases and J 7 bases; bases outside gene matches: 10. Looked up from germline, CDR1 is MNHEY and CDR2 is SMNVEV (reference sequence). The CDR3 contains 15 residues.

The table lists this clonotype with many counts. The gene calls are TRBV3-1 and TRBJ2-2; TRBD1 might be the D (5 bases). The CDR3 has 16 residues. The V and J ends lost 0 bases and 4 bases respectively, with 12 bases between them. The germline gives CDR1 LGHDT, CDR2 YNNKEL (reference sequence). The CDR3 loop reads CASSQDPGFGTGELFF. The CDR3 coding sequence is TGTGCCAGCAGCCAAGATCCAGGGTTTGGCACCGGGGAGCTGTTTTTT. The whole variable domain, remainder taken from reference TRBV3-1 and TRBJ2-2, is DTAVSQTPKYLVTQMGNDKSIKCEQNLGHDTMYWYKQDSKKFLKIMFSYNNKELIINETVPNRFSPKSPDKAHLNLHINSLELGDSAVYFCASSQDPGFGTGELFFGEGSRLTVL.

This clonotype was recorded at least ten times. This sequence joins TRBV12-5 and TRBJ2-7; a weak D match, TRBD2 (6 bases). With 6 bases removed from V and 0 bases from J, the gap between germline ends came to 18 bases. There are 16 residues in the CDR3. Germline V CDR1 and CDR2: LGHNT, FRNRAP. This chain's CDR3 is CASGPGWRGSSYEQYV. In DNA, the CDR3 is TGTGCTAGTGGCCCAGGTTGGAGGGGAAGCTCCTACGAGCAGTACGTC.

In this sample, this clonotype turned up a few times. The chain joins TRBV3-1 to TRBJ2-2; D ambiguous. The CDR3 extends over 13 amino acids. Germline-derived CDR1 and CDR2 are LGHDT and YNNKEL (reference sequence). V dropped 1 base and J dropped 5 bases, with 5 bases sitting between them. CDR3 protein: CASSQGITGELFF. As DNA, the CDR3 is TGTGCCAGCAGCCAAGGCATTACCGGGGAGCTGTTTTTT. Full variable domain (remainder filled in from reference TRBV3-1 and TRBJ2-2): DTAVSQTPKYLVTQMGNDKSIKCEQNLGHDTMYWYKQDSKKFLKIMFSYNNKELIINETVPNRFSPKSPDKAHLNLHINSLELGDSAVYFCASSQGITGELFFGEGSRLTVL.

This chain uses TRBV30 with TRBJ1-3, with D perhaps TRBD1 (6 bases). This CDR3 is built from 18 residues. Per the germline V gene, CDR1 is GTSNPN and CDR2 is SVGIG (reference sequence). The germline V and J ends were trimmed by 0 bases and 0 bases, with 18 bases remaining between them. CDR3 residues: CAWSVFRVRGGSGNTIYF. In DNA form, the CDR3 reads TGTGCCTGGAGTGTGTTCAGGGTCAGGGGTGGCTCTGGAAACACCATATATTTT.

CDR3 in DNA: TGTGCCAGCAGTGAAAATGGACAGGGAGATGGCTACACCTTC. Protein sequence: CASSENGQGDGYTF. This sequence joins TRBV6-1 and TRBJ1-2, with TRBD1 matching 8 bases. Germline-derived CDR1 and CDR2 are MNHNS and SASEGT. CDR3 length equals 14 residues. Germline trimming cut 2 bases from V and 6 bases from J; bases unmatched to any gene: 5.

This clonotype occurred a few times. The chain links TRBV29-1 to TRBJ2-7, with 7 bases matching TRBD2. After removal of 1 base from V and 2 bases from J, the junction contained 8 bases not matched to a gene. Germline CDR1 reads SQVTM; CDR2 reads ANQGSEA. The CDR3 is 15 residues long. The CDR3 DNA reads TGCAGCGTTGAAGGGGCCGAGCGGGGCCCCTACGAGCAGTACTTC. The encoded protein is CSVEGAERGPYEQYF.

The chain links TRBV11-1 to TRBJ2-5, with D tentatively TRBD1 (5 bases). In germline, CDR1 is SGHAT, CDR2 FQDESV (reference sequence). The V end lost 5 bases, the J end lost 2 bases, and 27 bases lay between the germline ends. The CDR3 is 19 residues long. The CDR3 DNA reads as TGTGCCAGCAGCCGCCCTAGGGGTTCGGCCTACTACTTTCAAGAGACCCAGTACTTC. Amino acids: CASSRPRGSAYYFQETQYF.

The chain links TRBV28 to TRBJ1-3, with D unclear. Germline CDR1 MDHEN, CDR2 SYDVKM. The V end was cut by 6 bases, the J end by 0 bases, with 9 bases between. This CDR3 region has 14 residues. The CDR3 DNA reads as TGTGCCAGCAGAGGACCGAACTCTGGAAACACCATATATTTT. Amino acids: CASRGPNSGNTIYF.

The DNA of the CDR3 is TGCGCCAGCAGTGACAGGGCGGGGGACACTGAAGCTTTCTTT. It encodes CASSDRAGDTEAFF. The J gene is TRBJ1-1, the V gene TRBV10-1; perhaps TRBD1 as D (5 bases). V gave up 3 bases and J gave up 3 bases, with 11 bases separating them. The CDR3 is made up of 14 amino acids. The germline V gene has CDR1 WNHNN and CDR2 SYGVQD (reference sequence).

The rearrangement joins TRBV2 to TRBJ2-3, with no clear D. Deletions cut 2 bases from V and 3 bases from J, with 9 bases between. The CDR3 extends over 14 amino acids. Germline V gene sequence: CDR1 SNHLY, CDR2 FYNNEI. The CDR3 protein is CASSERLVTDTQYF. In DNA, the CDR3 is TGTGCCAGCAGTGAAAGGCTGGTAACAGATACGCAGTATTTT.

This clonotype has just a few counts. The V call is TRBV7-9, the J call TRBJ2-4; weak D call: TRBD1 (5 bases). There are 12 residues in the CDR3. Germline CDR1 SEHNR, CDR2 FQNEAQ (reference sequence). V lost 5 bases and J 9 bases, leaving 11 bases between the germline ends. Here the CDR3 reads CASSLPGIIQYF. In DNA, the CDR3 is TGTGCCAGCAGCCTACCAGGGATCATTCAGTACTTC.

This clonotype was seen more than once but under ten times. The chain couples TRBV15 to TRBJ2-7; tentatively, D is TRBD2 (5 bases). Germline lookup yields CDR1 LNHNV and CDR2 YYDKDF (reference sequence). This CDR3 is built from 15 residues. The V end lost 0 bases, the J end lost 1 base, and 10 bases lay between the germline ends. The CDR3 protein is CATSREGRASYEQYF. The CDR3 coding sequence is TGTGCCACCAGCAGAGAAGGGCGGGCGTCCTACGAGCAGTACTTC.

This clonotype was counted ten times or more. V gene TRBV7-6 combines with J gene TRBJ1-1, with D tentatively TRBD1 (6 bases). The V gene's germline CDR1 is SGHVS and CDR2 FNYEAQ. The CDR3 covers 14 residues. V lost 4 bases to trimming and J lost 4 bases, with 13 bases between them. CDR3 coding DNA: TGTGCCAGCAGCTCTCAGGGGTCGGGCACTGAAGCTTTCTTT. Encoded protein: CASSSQGSGTEAFF.

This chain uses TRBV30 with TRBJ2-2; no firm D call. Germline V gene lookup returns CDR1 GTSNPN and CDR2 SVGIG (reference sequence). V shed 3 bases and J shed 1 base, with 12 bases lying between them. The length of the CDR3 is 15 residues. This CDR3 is CAWRGSALNTGELFF. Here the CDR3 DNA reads TGTGCCTGGAGAGGTTCCGCACTGAACACCGGGGAGCTGTTTTTT.

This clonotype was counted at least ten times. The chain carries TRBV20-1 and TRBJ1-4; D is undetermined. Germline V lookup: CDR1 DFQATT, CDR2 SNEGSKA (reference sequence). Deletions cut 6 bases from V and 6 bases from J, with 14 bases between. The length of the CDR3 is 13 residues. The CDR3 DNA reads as TGCAGTGCCTATCAGCGAAAGGATGAAAAACTGTTTTTT. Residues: CSAYQRKDEKLFF.

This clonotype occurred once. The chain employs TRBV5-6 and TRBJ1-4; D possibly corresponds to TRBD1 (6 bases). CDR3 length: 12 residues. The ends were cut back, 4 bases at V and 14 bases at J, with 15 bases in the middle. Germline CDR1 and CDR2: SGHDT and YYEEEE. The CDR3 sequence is CASSPDGGRLFF. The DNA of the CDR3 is TGTGCCAGCAGCCCGGATGGGGGCCGGCTGTTTTTT. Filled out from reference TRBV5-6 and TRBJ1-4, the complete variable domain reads DAGVTQSPTHLIKTRGQQVTLRCSPKSGHDTVSWYQQALGQGPQFIFQYYEEEERQRGNFPDRFSGHQFPNYSSELNVNALLLGDSALYLCASSPDGGRLFFGSGTQLSVL.

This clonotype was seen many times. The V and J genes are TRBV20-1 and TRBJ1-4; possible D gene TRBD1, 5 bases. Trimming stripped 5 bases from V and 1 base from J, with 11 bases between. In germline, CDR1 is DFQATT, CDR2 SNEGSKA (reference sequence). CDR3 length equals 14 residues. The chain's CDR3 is CSAGGSGTNEKLFF. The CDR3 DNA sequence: TGCAGTGCTGGGGGTAGCGGAACTAATGAAAAACTGTTTTTT.

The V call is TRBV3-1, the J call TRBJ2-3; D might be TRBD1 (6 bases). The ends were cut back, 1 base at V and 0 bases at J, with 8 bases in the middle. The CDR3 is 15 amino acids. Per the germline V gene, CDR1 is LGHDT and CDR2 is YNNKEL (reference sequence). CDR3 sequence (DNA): TGTGCCAGCAGCCAAGGGGGGCAGAGCACAGATACGCAGTATTTT. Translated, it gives CASSQGGQSTDTQYF.

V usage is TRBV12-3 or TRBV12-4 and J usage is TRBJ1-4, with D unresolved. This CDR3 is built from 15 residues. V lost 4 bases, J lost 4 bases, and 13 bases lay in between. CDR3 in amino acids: CASSYGVTFNEKLFF. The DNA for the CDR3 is TGTGCCAGCAGTTATGGGGTGACCTTTAATGAAAAACTGTTTTTT.

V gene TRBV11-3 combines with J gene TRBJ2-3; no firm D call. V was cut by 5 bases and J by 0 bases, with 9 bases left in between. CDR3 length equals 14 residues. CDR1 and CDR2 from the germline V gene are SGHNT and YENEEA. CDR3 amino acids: CASSVGSSTDTQYF. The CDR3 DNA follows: TGTGCCAGCAGCGTCGGATCCAGCACAGATACGCAGTATTTT.

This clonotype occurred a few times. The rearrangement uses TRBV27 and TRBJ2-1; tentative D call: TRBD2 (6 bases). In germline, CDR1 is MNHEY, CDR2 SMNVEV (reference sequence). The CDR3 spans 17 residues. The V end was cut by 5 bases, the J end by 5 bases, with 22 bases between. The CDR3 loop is CASSRPGTFLGDNEQFF. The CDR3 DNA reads TGTGCCAGCAGTCGTCCCGGGACTTTTCTGGGCGACAATGAGCAGTTCTTC.

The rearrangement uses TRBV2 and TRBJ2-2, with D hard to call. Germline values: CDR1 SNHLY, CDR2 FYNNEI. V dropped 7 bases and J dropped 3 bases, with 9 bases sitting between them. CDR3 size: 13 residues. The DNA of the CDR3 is TGTGCCAGCATTCCCCGGGACACCGGGGAGCTGTTTTTT. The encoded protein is CASIPRDTGELFF.

The CDR3 coding sequence is TGTGCCAGCAGCGGATCTAATGAGCAGTTCTTC. It specifies CASSGSNEQFF. The rearrangement links TRBV3-1 to TRBJ2-1; D is ambiguous. The CDR3 sequence is 11 residues long. Germline CDR1 reads LGHDT; CDR2 reads YNNKEL (reference sequence). With 5 bases removed from V and 7 bases from J, the gap between germline ends came to 6 bases.

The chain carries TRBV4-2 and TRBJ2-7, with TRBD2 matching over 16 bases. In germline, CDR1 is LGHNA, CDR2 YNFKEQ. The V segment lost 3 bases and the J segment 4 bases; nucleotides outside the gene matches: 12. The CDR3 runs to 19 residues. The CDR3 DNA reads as TGTGCCAGCAGCCAGAAGCCGGGACTAGCGGGAGGGTCCATTTACGAGCAGTACTTC. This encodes CASSQKPGLAGGSIYEQYF.

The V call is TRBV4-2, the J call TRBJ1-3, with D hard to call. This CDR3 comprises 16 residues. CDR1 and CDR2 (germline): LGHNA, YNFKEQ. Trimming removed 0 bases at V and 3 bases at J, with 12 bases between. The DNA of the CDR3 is TGTGCCAGCAGCCAAGATCACGCCGAGGTTGGAAACACCATATATTTT. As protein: CASSQDHAEVGNTIYF.

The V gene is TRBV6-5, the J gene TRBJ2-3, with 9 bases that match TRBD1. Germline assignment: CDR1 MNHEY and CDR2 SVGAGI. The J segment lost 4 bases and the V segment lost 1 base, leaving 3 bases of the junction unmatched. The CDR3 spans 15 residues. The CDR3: CASSYFGQGPDTQYF. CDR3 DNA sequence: TGTGCCAGCAGTTACTTTGGACAGGGGCCAGATACGCAGTATTTT.

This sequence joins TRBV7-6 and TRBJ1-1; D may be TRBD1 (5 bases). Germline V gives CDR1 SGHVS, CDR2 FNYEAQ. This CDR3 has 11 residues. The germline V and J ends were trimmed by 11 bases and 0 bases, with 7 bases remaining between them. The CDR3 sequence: CARGVNTEAFF. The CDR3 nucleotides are TGTGCCCGGGGGGTGAACACTGAAGCTTTCTTT.

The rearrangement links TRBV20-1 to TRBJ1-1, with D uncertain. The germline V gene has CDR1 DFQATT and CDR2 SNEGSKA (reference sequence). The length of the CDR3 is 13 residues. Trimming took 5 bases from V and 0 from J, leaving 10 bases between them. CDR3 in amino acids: CSAPQLLNTEAFF. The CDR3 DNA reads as TGCAGTGCTCCACAGTTACTGAACACTGAAGCTTTCTTT.

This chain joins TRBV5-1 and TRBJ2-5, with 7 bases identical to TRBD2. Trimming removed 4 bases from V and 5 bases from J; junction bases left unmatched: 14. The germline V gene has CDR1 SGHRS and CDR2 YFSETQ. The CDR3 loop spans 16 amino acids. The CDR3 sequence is CASSRREGAGRETQYF. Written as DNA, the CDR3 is TGCGCCAGCAGCCGCCGGGAAGGGGCCGGGAGGGAGACCCAGTACTTC.